Below, 22 T cell receptor beta chains from the same sample are listed, as sequenced in a study of human T cells and chemical hapten exposure. Time point noted: pre-sensitization, week 0. This sample's treatment: therapeutic diphenylcyclopropenone sensitization with weekly scalp DPC. TCRdb fed the RACE reads into MiXCR, producing one record per CDR3 protein. Counted here are 250,000 to 300,000 distinct CDR3 sequences, 7.5% to 9% occurring once; the ten biggest clones make up 1.2%. This specimen consisted of whole blood, obtained in connection with sensitization to the hapten diphenylcyclopropenone (DPC). These receptors came from a man aged 18 to 29 with alopecia areata. Some clones in this sample may be carry-over from other donors' samples.

This clonotype has more than one count but fewer than ten. V usage is TRBV12-3 or TRBV12-4 and J usage is TRBJ2-7; 11 bases align to TRBD1. Trimming cost V 6 bases and J 4 bases; bases outside gene matches: 8. The CDR3 is made up of 15 amino acids. The CDR3 loop is CASSLGQGVRYEQYF. The CDR3 nucleotides are TGTGCCAGCAGCCTGGGACAGGGGGTAAGGTACGAGCAGTACTTC.

This clonotype was recorded a few times. The chain recombines TRBV4-3 with TRBJ1-2; possibly TRBD1 for D (6 bases). From germline, CDR1 is LGHNA and CDR2 YSLEER. The CDR3 sequence is 14 residues long. V lost 0 bases, J lost 5 bases, and 10 bases lay in between. This CDR3 reads CASSQERTAYGYTF. CDR3 DNA sequence: TGCGCCAGCAGCCAAGAGAGGACAGCTTATGGCTACACCTTC.

V is TRBV4-2 and J is TRBJ2-1; 9 bases line up with TRBD1. This CDR3 comprises 13 residues. Germline-derived CDR1 and CDR2 are LGHNA and YNFKEQ. CDR3 DNA sequence: TGTGCAACCGCCGAGACAGGGGGCAATGAGCAGTTCTTC. Encoded protein: CATAETGGNEQFF.

This clonotype showed up just a few times. The gene calls are TRBV9 and TRBJ2-1; TRBD1 matches 8 bases. Germline assignment: CDR1 SGDLS and CDR2 YYNGEE. The CDR3 extends over 15 amino acids. The J segment lost 5 bases and the V segment lost 0 bases, leaving 4 bases of the junction unmatched. The CDR3 DNA is TGTGCCAGCAGCGTAGTGGACAGGGCCCACAATGAGCAGTTCTTC. Its translation is CASSVVDRAHNEQFF. Complete variable domain (other parts from reference TRBV9 and TRBJ2-1): DSGVTQTPKHLITATGQRVTLRCSPRSGDLSVYWYQQSLDQGLQFLIQYYNGEERAKGNILERFSAQQFPDLHSELNLSSLELGDSALYFCASSVVDRAHNEQFFGPGTRLTVL.

This clonotype was detected a few times. The J gene is TRBJ2-4, the V gene TRBV7-9; D is possibly TRBD1 or TRBD2 (5 bases each). This CDR3 has 14 amino acids. V was pared by 1 base and J by 5 bases, with 9 bases between. Germline V lookup: CDR1 SEHNR, CDR2 FQNEAQ (reference sequence). CDR3 residues: CASSLVRGENIQYF. As DNA, the CDR3 is TGTGCCAGCAGCTTAGTACGAGGGGAAAACATTCAGTACTTC.

This clonotype was seen more than once but under ten times. The chain is built from TRBV11-2 and TRBJ2-7; D ambiguous. Germline V gene sequence: CDR1 SGHAT, CDR2 FQNNGV. CDR3 length: 12 residues. V shed 5 bases and J shed 5 bases, with 10 bases lying between them. CDR3 region: CASSRMADEQYF. CDR3 coding DNA: TGTGCCAGCAGCCGGATGGCGGACGAGCAGTACTTC.

This clonotype has at least ten counts. The V and J genes are TRBV19 and TRBJ2-7, with D possibly being TRBD1 (6 bases). V was shortened by 5 bases and J by 3 bases, with 20 bases between the two germline ends. CDR1 and CDR2 (germline): LNHDA, SQIVND (reference sequence). This CDR3 spans 16 amino acids. The CDR3 region has the DNA TGTGCCAGTAGTCCGACGGCAGGGGCTTGGCTCTACGAGCAGTACTTC. Translation gives CASSPTAGAWLYEQYF.

This clonotype was counted between two and nine times. The gene calls are TRBV20-1 and TRBJ2-3; 16 bases line up with TRBD2. The CDR3 length is 17 residues. The junction had 13 bases not matched to a gene; V was cut back by 6 bases and J by 7 bases. The germline V gene has CDR1 DFQATT and CDR2 SNEGSKA (reference sequence). This CDR3 is CSATTLGTSGGVNTQYF. CDR3 DNA sequence: TGCAGTGCCACTACTTTAGGGACTAGCGGGGGGGTCAATACGCAGTATTTT.

This clonotype was seen many times. The chain employs TRBV6-1 and TRBJ1-1, with D unresolved. Trimming removed 2 bases at V and 3 bases at J, with 4 bases between. The germline V gene has CDR1 MNHNS and CDR2 SASEGT. The CDR3 is 12 residues long. CDR3 coding DNA: TGTGCCAGCAGTGAAAAGCACACTGAAGCTTTCTTT. This gives the protein CASSEKHTEAFF.

The CDR3 DNA follows: TGTGCCAGCAGTTACTCGAAGGGGACAGGGAGCACTGAAGCTTTCTTT. It encodes CASSYSKGTGSTEAFF. The chain uses TRBV6-6 and TRBJ1-1, with 9 bases identical to TRBD1. V shed 0 bases and J 4 bases; nucleotides not matched to a gene: 6. From germline, CDR1 is MNHNY and CDR2 SVGAGI (reference sequence). The CDR3 covers 16 residues.

This clonotype was observed a handful of times. The chain combines TRBV2 with TRBJ1-4; D may be TRBD1 (6 bases). The germline CDR1 and CDR2 sequences are SNHLY and FYNNEI. This CDR3 contains 13 residues. V was shortened by 11 bases and J by 4 bases, with 14 bases between the two germline ends. In DNA form, the CDR3 reads TGTGCCGGGAAAGGACAGTTTAATGAAAAACTGTTTTTT. Protein sequence: CAGKGQFNEKLFF.

Many counts were recorded for this clonotype. The chain couples TRBV27 to TRBJ2-1, with a weak D call TRBD1 (6 bases). Germline CDR1 MNHEY, CDR2 SMNVEV (reference sequence). The germline V and J ends were trimmed by 2 bases and 10 bases, with 15 bases remaining between them. CDR3 length: 14 amino acids. The CDR3 DNA reads TGTGCCAGCAGTTTAATGAGCGCCCAGGGGGAGCAGTTCTTC. Its translation is CASSLMSAQGEQFF.

This clonotype has at least ten counts. The V and J genes are TRBV28 and TRBJ2-7, with D possibly matching TRBD2 (6 bases). The germline gives CDR1 MDHEN, CDR2 SYDVKM. This CDR3 is built from 13 residues. The V and J ends lost 6 bases and 2 bases respectively, with 11 bases between them. The CDR3 loop is CASRRREPYEQYF. DNA of the CDR3: TGTGCCAGCAGACGGAGGGAACCCTACGAGCAGTACTTC.

This clonotype was counted only a few times. The genes are TRBV7-8 and TRBJ1-5; D ambiguous. CDR3 length: 18 residues. The germline V gene has CDR1 SGHVS and CDR2 FQNEAQ. The ends were cut back, 5 bases at V and 3 bases at J, with 23 bases in the middle. The CDR3 loop reads CASSRQKGGTGVNQPQHF. CDR3 nucleotides: TGTGCCAGCAGCCGGCAAAAAGGCGGCACCGGGGTCAATCAGCCCCAGCATTTT.

This clonotype was seen more than once but under ten times. This chain links TRBV5-1 with TRBJ2-5; 8 nucleotides align to TRBD1. Germline CDR1 reads SGHRS; CDR2 reads YFSETQ. The length of the CDR3 is 14 residues. With V trimmed by 2 bases and J by 4 bases, 4 bases remained unmatched. Here the CDR3 DNA reads TGCGCCAGCAGCTTTCAGGGGGCTGGAGAGACCCAGTACTTC. Translating gives CASSFQGAGETQYF.

This clonotype has ten or more counts. The V and J genes are TRBV7-9 and TRBJ1-1; D perhaps matches TRBD1 (5 bases). Trimming took 3 bases from V and 2 from J, leaving 10 bases between them. Looked up from germline, CDR1 is SEHNR and CDR2 is FQNEAQ (reference sequence). The length of the CDR3 is 14 residues. In nucleotides, the CDR3 is TGTGCCAGCAGCTTCGGAGGGGCCAACACTGAAGCTTTCTTT. This gives the protein CASSFGGANTEAFF.

The chain employs TRBV7-9 and TRBJ2-5; D remains ambiguous. CDR3 length: 15 amino acids. V was pared by 0 bases and J by 1 base, with 9 bases between. Germline lookup yields CDR1 SEHNR and CDR2 FQNEAQ (reference sequence). The CDR3 protein is CASSLARLSQETQYF. CDR3 DNA sequence: TGTGCCAGCAGCTTAGCGCGACTCAGCCAAGAGACCCAGTACTTC. Full variable domain (missing parts from reference TRBV7-9 and TRBJ2-5): DTGVSQNPRHKITKRGQNVTFRCDPISEHNRLYWYRQTLGQGPEFLTYFQNEAQLEKSRLLSDRFSAERPKGSFSTLEIQRTEQGDSAMYLCASSLARLSQETQYFGPGTRLLVL.

The sample holds a few counts of this clonotype. The chain carries TRBV28 and TRBJ2-7; 13 nucleotides line up with TRBD2. The CDR3 contains 18 residues. V gave up 6 bases and J gave up 6 bases; unmatched junction bases: 17. Germline lookup yields CDR1 MDHEN and CDR2 SYDVKM. In DNA form, the CDR3 reads TGTGCCAGCAGGCCTTGGGGGACTAGCGGGATTAAAACAGCCGAGCAGTACTTC. This gives the protein CASRPWGTSGIKTAEQYF.

This clonotype was recorded many times. The chain couples TRBV7-2 to TRBJ2-1; perhaps TRBD2 as D (7 bases). The CDR3 consists of 13 residues. The germline gives CDR1 SGHTA, CDR2 FQGNSA. The V and J ends lost 2 bases and 7 bases respectively, with 9 bases between them. CDR3 bases: TGTGCCAGCAGCTTACGGGGGGCAAATGAGCAGTTCTTC. Encoded protein: CASSLRGANEQFF.

The rearrangement joins TRBV4-3 to TRBJ1-1; D is undetermined. Germline CDR1 and CDR2: LGHNA and YSLEER. Trimming removed 2 bases at V and 5 bases at J, with 15 bases between. The CDR3 contains 15 residues. The CDR3 spells CASSQLSGIGTEAFF. Written as DNA, the CDR3 is TGCGCCAGCAGCCAATTAAGCGGAATCGGGACTGAAGCTTTCTTT.

The chain combines TRBV7-2 with TRBJ2-2; 7 positions agree with TRBD2. The CDR3 runs to 17 residues. The V segment lost 6 bases and the J segment 5 bases; nucleotides outside the gene matches: 15. Germline V lookup: CDR1 SGHTA, CDR2 FQGNSA. Here the CDR3 DNA reads TGTGCCAGCAGGAAATCGGCAGGGAGGGCCTTTACCGGGGAGCTGTTTTTT. This sequence encodes CASRKSAGRAFTGELFF.

Worth noting for this clonotype: It is unclear where the CDR3 begins or ends on the DNA, so no DNA is shown, and the CDR3 is as TCRdb lists it. The chain recombines TRBV21-1 with TRBJ1-2; the listed D gene, TRBD1, was not tested against the DNA. TRBV21-1 corresponds to a pseudogene. The CDR3 length is 17 residues, termini included. The CDR3: CASSKVGQGSPAQGYTF.